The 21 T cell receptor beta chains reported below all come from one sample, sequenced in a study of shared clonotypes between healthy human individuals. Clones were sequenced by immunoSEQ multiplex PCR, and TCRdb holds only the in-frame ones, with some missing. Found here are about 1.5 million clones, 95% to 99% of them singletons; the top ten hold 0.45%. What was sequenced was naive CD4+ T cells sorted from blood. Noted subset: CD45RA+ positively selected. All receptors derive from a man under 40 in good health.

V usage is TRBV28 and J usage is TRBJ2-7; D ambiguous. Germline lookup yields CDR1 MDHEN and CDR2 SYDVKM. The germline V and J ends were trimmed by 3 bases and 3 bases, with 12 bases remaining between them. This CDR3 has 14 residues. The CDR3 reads CASSFGGSVYEQYF. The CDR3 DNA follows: TGTGCCAGCAGTTTCGGCGGTTCCGTCTACGAGCAGTACTTC.

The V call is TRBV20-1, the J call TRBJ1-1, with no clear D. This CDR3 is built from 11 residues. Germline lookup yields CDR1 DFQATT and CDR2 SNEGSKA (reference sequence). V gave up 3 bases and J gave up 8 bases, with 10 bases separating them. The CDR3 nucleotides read TGCAGTGCTAGGGCCTGGGGAGAAGCTTTCTTT. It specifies CSARAWGEAFF.

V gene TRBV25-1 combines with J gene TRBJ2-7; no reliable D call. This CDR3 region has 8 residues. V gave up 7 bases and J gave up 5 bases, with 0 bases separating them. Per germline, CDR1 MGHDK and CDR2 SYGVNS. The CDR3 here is CASNEQYF. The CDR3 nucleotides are TGTGCCAGCAACGAGCAGTACTTC.

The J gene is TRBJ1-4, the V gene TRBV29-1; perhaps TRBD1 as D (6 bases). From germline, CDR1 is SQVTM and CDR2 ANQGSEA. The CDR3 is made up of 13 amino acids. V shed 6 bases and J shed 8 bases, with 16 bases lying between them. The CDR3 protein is CSVRSGTPEKLFF. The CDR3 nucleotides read TGCAGCGTCCGGTCCGGGACACCCGAAAAACTGTTTTTT.

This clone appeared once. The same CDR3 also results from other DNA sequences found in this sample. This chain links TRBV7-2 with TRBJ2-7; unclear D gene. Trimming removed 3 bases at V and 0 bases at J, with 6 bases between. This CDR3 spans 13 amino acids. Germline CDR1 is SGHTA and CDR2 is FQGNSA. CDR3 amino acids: CASSFGSSYEQYF. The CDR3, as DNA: TGTGCCAGCAGCTTCGGCTCCTCCTACGAGCAGTACTTC.

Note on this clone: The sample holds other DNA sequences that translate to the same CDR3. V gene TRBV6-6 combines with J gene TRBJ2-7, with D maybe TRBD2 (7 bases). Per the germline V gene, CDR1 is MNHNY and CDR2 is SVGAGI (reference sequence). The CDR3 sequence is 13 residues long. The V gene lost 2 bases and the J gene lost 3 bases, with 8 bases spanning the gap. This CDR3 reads CASSYRGGYEQYF. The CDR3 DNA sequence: TGTGCCAGCAGTTACAGGGGGGGCTACGAGCAGTACTTC.

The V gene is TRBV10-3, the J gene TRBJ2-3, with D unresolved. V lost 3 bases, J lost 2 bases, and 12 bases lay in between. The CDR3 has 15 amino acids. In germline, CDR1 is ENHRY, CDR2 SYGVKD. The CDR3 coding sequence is TGTGCCATCAGTGAAGTCGTCAAATTCACAGATACGCAGTATTTT. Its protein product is CAISEVVKFTDTQYF.

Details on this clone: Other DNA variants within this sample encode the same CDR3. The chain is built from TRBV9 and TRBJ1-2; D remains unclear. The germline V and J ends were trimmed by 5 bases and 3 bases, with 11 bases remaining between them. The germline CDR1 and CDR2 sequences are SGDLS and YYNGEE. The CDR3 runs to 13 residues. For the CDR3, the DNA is TGTGCCAGCAGTGCCCGGGTTGACTATGGCTACACCTTC. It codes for CASSARVDYGYTF.

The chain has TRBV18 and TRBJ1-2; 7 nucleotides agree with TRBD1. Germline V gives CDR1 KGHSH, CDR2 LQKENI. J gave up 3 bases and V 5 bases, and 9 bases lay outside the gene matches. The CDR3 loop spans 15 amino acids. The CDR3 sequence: CASSKPGQDYYGYTF. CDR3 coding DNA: TGTGCCAGCTCAAAACCTGGACAGGACTACTATGGCTACACCTTC. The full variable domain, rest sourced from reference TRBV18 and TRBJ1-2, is NAGVMQNPRHLVRRRGQEARLRCSPMKGHSHVYWYRQLPEEGLKFMVYLQKENIIDESGMPKERFSAEFPKEGPSILRIQQVVRGDSAAYFCASSKPGQDYYGYTFGSGTRLTVV.

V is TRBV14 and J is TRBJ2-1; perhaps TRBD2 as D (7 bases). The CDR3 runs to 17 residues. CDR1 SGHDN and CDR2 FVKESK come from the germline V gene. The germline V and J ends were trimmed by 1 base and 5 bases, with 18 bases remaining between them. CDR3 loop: CASSQAAGAAGDNEQFF. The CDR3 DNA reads TGTGCCAGCAGCCAAGCTGCGGGGGCCGCGGGGGACAATGAGCAGTTCTTC.

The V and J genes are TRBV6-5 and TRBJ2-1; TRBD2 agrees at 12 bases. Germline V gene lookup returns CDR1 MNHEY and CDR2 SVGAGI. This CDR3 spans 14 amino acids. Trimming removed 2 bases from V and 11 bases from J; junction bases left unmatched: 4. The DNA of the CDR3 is TGTGCCAGCAGTTACGGGACTAGCGGGTCAAAGCAGTTCTTC. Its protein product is CASSYGTSGSKQFF.

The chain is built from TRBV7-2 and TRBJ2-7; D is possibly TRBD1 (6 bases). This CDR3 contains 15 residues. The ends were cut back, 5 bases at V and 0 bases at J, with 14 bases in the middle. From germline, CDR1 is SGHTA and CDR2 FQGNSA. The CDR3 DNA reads TGTGCCAGCAGCCGCGGACAGCTTATCTCCTACGAGCAGTACTTC. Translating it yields CASSRGQLISYEQYF.

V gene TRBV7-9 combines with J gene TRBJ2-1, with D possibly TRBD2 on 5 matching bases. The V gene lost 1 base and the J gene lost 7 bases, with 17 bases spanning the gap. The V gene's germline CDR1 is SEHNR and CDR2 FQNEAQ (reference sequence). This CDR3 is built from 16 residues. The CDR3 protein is CASSLGGRGPENEQFF. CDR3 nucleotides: TGTGCCAGCAGCTTAGGAGGGAGAGGGCCGGAAAATGAGCAGTTCTTC.

CDR3 DNA sequence: TGTGCCAGCAGGCGGGGACTAGCGGGAGCAGAGACCCAGTACTTC. Protein: CASRRGLAGAETQYF. The J gene is TRBJ2-5, the V gene TRBV2; 14 nucleotides line up with TRBD2. After removal of 6 bases from V and 4 bases from J, the junction contained 4 bases not matched to a gene. There are 15 residues in the CDR3. CDR1 SNHLY and CDR2 FYNNEI come from the germline V gene.

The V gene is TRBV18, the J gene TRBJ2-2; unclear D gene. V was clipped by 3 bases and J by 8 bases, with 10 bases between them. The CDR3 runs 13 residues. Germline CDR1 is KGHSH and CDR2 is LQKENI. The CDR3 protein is CASSPQQGGELFF. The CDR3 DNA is TGTGCCAGCTCACCGCAGCAAGGGGGGGAGCTGTTTTTT. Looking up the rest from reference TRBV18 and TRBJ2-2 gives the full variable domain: NAGVMQNPRHLVRRRGQEARLRCSPMKGHSHVYWYRQLPEEGLKFMVYLQKENIIDESGMPKERFSAEFPKEGPSILRIQQVVRGDSAAYFCASSPQQGGELFFGEGSRLTVL.

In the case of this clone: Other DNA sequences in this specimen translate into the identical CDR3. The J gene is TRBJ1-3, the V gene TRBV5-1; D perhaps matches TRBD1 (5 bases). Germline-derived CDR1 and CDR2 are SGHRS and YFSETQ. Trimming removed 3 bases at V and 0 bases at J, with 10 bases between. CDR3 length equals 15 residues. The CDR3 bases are TGCGCCAGCAGCTCGGGACCGAGCTCTGGAAACACCATATATTTT. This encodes CASSSGPSSGNTIYF.

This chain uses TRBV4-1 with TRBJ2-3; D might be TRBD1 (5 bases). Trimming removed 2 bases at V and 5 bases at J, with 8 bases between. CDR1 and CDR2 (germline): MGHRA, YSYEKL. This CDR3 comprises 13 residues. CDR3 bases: TGCGCCAGCAGCCAAAGGGGATTAGATACGCAGTATTTT. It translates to CASSQRGLDTQYF.

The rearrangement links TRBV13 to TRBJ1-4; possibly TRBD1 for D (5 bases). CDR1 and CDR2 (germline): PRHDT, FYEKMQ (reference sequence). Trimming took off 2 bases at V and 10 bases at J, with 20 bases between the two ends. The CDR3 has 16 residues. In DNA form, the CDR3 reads TGTGCCAGCAGCTTATTCGGGTACGGGGGTGACGGAAAACTGTTTTTT. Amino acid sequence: CASSLFGYGGDGKLFF. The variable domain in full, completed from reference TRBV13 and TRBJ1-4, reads AAGVIQSPRHLIKEKRETATLKCYPIPRHDTVYWYQQGPGQDPQFLISFYEKMQSDKGSIPDRFSAQQFSDYHSELNMSSLELGDSALYFCASSLFGYGGDGKLFFGSGTQLSVL.

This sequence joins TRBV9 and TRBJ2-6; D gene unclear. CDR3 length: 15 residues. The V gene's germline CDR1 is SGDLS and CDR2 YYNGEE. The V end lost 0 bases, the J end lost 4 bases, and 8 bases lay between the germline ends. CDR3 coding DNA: TGTGCCAGCAGCGTAGGATGGACCGGGGCCAACGTCCTGACTTTC. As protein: CASSVGWTGANVLTF.

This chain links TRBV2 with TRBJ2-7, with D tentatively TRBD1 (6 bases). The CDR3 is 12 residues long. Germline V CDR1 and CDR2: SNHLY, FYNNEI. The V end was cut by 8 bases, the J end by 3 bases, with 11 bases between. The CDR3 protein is CASWGRGYEQYF. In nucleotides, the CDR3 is TGTGCCAGCTGGGGCAGGGGCTACGAGCAGTACTTC.

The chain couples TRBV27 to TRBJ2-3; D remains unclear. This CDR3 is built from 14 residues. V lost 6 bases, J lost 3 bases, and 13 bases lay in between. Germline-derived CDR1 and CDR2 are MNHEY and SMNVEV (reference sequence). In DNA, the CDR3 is TGTGCCAGCAGACGATTAGCCCAAACAGATACGCAGTATTTT. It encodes CASRRLAQTDTQYF.